Sequencing of this T cell receptor beta chain was carried out in a study of CD8 T cells in Susac syndrome. Random hexamers primed reverse transcription of about 0.5 to 1 ug RNA. With immunoSEQ multiplex PCR, TCR beta CDR3 was amplified across 54 Vbeta and 13 Jbeta. TCRdb ran MiXCR on the immunoSEQ multiplex PCR reads and lists one entry per CDR3 protein. The profile covers approximately 100,000 distinct CDR3 sequences, with about nine tenths appearing a single time and approximately 0.11% taken by the ten largest. Deletions cut 4 bases from V and 0 bases from J, with 11 bases between. The CDR3 spans 15 residues. Germline V gene data show CDR1 as SGHRS and CDR2 as YFSETQ.

The sequencing sample was made of CD8+ T cells from PBMCs. The clonotype was recovered from a human donor in good health. The chain couples TRBV5-1 to TRBJ2-1, with D possibly being TRBD2 (6 bases). CDR3 nucleotides: TGCGCCAGCAGCGTTACCGGGAGCTCCTACAATGAGCAGTTCTTC. This codes for CASSVTGSSYNEQFF.